What follows are 15 T cell receptor beta chains derived from one specimen sequenced in a study of T cell repertoires in cytomegalovirus infection (dated by TCRdb to about 2019). The sequencing machine was an Illumina HiSeq 1500. The raw public reads went through TCRdb reprocessing: fastp at Q25, MiXCR clone calling, in-frame beta chains kept. A single entry per CDR3 protein holds the most common genes and DNA from its merged rows. The sample table holds roughly 920,000 distinct CDR3 sequences, of which roughly 31% were seen once. 13% of the sample goes to the ten largest clones. According to the study, the label for this sample's treatment or condition signals: in vitro stimulation with specific CMV peptide epitopes to enrich CMV-specific T cells. Which antigens these TCRs recognize remains unknown. Sequencing was performed on cultured CD8+ T cells from PBMCs, taken from culture after CMV antigen stimulation. These receptors all come from a human donor in good health (CMV status not recorded). Some clones in this sample may be carry-over from other donors' samples.

The sample holds a few counts of this clonotype. The rearrangement links TRBV6-1 to TRBJ1-5; D not resolved. Germline V gene data show CDR1 as MNHNS and CDR2 as SASEGT. The CDR3 is 15 amino acids. V lost 1 base, J lost 0 bases, and 7 bases lay in between. CDR3 in DNA: TGTGCCAGCAGTGAAGGGGCATTTAGCAATCAGCCCCAGCATTTT. It encodes CASSEGAFSNQPQHF.

The gene calls are TRBV7-3 and TRBJ1-1; 10 nucleotides agree with TRBD1. Trimming took 5 bases from V and 8 from J; bases not matched to a gene: 5. CDR1 is SGHTA and CDR2 is FQGTGA in the germline V gene. The CDR3 extends over 13 amino acids. DNA for the CDR3: TGTGCCAGCAGCGCCGGGACAGGGGTGGAAGCTTTCTTT. It codes for CASSAGTGVEAFF.

The chain employs TRBV5-4 and TRBJ1-2; possibly TRBD1 for D (5 bases). The CDR3 is 16 residues long. The germline CDR1 and CDR2 sequences are SGHNT and YYREEE (reference sequence). Trimming removed 4 bases at V and 3 bases at J, with 19 bases between. The CDR3 loop reads CASSPNDQGKHYGYTF. As DNA, the CDR3 is TGTGCCAGCAGCCCTAACGACCAGGGAAAGCACTATGGCTACACCTTC.

This chain links TRBV5-4 with TRBJ1-1; 7 positions match TRBD1. This CDR3 region has 15 residues. From germline, CDR1 is SGHNT and CDR2 YYREEE (reference sequence). The trim removed 2 bases at V and 4 bases at J, leaving 8 bases unmatched. In DNA form, the CDR3 reads TGTGCCAGCAGCTTCAACAGGGGAGAAGGCACTGAAGCTTTCTTT. Its protein is CASSFNRGEGTEAFF. The full variable domain, with the rest looked up from reference TRBV5-4 and TRBJ1-1, is ETGVTQSPTHLIKTRGQQVTLRCSSQSGHNTVSWYQQALGQGPQFIFQYYREEENGRGNFPPRFSGLQFPNYSSELNVNALELDDSALYLCASSFNRGEGTEAFFGQGTRLTVV.

The V gene is TRBV7-9, the J gene TRBJ2-3, with TRBD1 as a possible D gene (6 bases). Per germline, CDR1 SEHNR and CDR2 FQNEAQ (reference sequence). The ends were cut back, 5 bases at V and 0 bases at J, with 15 bases in the middle. The CDR3 extends over 16 amino acids. Written as DNA, the CDR3 is TGTGCCAGCAGCCCTCTGGACAGCTCCAGCACAGATACGCAGTATTTT. Translation gives CASSPLDSSSTDTQYF.

The chain employs TRBV10-3 and TRBJ1-5, with TRBD1 as a possible D gene (6 bases). The V end lost 7 bases, the J end lost 3 bases, and 10 bases lay between the germline ends. The CDR3 is 13 residues long. Looked up from germline, CDR1 is ENHRY and CDR2 is SYGVKD. Written as DNA, the CDR3 is TGTGCCATCACCGGGGGGCCCAATCAGCCCCAGCATTTT. Amino acid sequence: CAITGGPNQPQHF.

This clonotype was seen only a few times. The rearrangement links TRBV15 to TRBJ2-1; D call uncertain. The CDR3 has 13 residues. Trimming stripped 4 bases from V and 6 bases from J, with 10 bases between. Germline CDR1 and CDR2: LNHNV and YYDKDF (reference sequence). The CDR3 here is CATSKETPNEQFF. Here the CDR3 DNA reads TGTGCCACCAGCAAGGAGACCCCCAATGAGCAGTTCTTC.

The rearrangement uses TRBV4-1 and TRBJ2-2, with 10 bases matching TRBD1. Looked up from germline, CDR1 is MGHRA and CDR2 is YSYEKL. J gave up 5 bases and V 3 bases, and 6 bases lay outside the gene matches. The CDR3 is 16 amino acids. The CDR3 loop reads CASSHARDRGTGELFF. CDR3 coding DNA: TGCGCCAGCAGCCATGCCCGGGACAGGGGTACCGGGGAGCTGTTTTTT.

Here the CDR3 reads CASRGQGRYEQYV. CDR3 sequence (DNA): TGTGCCAGCAGGGGACAGGGACGGTACGAGCAGTACGTC. The chain uses TRBV6-2 or TRBV6-3 and TRBJ2-7, with 9 bases matching TRBD1. CDR1 MNHEY and CDR2 SVGEGT come from the germline V gene. There are 13 residues in the CDR3. V lost 6 bases, J lost 4 bases, and 4 bases stayed unmatched.

This clonotype appeared many times. The V gene is TRBV7-6, the J gene TRBJ1-2; 8 nucleotides line up with TRBD1. V was pared by 3 bases and J by 4 bases, with 7 bases of the junction left unmatched. The CDR3 has 15 amino acids. The germline V gene encodes CDR1 SGHVS and CDR2 FNYEAQ. The CDR3 region is CASSFGQGDPYGYTF. CDR3 coding DNA: TGTGCCAGCAGCTTTGGACAGGGTGATCCCTATGGCTACACCTTC.

This clonotype appeared once. The rearrangement uses TRBV10-3 and TRBJ2-7, with 9 positions matching TRBD1. The CDR3 length is 14 residues. Trimming at V came to 2 bases and at J to 4 bases, leaving 3 bases not matched to a gene. Germline V gene lookup returns CDR1 ENHRY and CDR2 SYGVKD. CDR3: CAISEGTGIYEQYV. The CDR3 DNA reads as TGTGCCATCAGTGAGGGGACAGGGATTTACGAGCAGTACGTC.

The rearrangement uses TRBV19 and TRBJ1-1; a weak D match, TRBD1 (5 bases). The CDR3 has 16 amino acids. Germline V gene data show CDR1 as LNHDA and CDR2 as SQIVND (reference sequence). Trimming stripped 7 bases from V and 1 base from J, with 19 bases between. As DNA, the CDR3 is TGTGCCAGTAACTCCTGGGGGAAGAATAGGAACACTGAAGCTTTCTTT. Amino acids: CASNSWGKNRNTEAFF.

This rearrangement joins TRBV14 to TRBJ1-1, with unresolved D. Germline-derived CDR1 and CDR2 are SGHDN and FVKESK. Trimming removed 5 bases from V and 8 bases from J, with 15 bases in between. This CDR3 region has 13 residues. CDR3: CASSARRADEAFF. The DNA for the CDR3 is TGTGCCAGCAGCGCACGTAGGGCAGACGAAGCTTTCTTT.

This clonotype has at least ten counts. The V and J genes are TRBV6-1 and TRBJ2-2; possible D gene TRBD2, 5 bases. Deletions cut 3 bases from V and 3 bases from J, with 14 bases between. Germline values: CDR1 MNHNS, CDR2 SASEGT. This CDR3 is built from 16 residues. The DNA of the CDR3 is TGTGCCAGCAGTGATTACGGGAAAATTGACACCGGGGAGCTGTTTTTT. It encodes CASSDYGKIDTGELFF.

This chain uses TRBV5-6 with TRBJ2-7; a possible D gene is TRBD1 (5 bases). CDR1 and CDR2 (germline): SGHDT, YYEEEE. V was trimmed by 2 bases and J by 3 bases, leaving 12 bases between them. This CDR3 contains 14 residues. CDR3 bases: TGTGCCAGCAGCTTACAAAAGGGGTTCTACGAGCAGTACTTC. Translated, it gives CASSLQKGFYEQYF.